This T cell receptor beta chain emerged from a study of shared clonotypes between healthy human individuals. Across the whole study: Each donor contributed plates that comprised three CD4 naive, three CD4 memory, two CD8 naive and one CD8 memory. Study conclusions and caveats: The expectation was that sequencing depth would affect clonotype sharing among donors.

Germline V lookup: CDR1 LGHNA, CDR2 YSLEER. V dropped 0 bases and J dropped 2 bases, with 20 bases sitting between them. The CDR3 is 18 residues long. This was a deep-level run. Some clones are missing from TCRdb's copy, which holds only in-frame ones; the method was immunoSEQ multiplex PCR. In the table there are about 2 million clones, about 95% of which are singletons. CD8 cells regarded as naive lacked CD45RO, were positively chosen for CCR7, and omitted terminally differentiated effector memory CD45RA+ cells. All the donors were Caucasian adults who lived in Nashville, Tennessee. Worth noting for this clone: Its antigen is currently unknown.

Sequencing input: naive CD8+ T cells sorted from blood. The receptor was derived from a man between 18 and 35 years old in good health. The chain combines TRBV4-3 with TRBJ2-7; D might be TRBD2 (6 bases). The CDR3 DNA reads as TGCGCCAGCAGCCAAGATTTTGGGGAGGACTTCGCGGCCTACGAGCAGTACTTC. It encodes CASSQDFGEDFAAYEQYF.